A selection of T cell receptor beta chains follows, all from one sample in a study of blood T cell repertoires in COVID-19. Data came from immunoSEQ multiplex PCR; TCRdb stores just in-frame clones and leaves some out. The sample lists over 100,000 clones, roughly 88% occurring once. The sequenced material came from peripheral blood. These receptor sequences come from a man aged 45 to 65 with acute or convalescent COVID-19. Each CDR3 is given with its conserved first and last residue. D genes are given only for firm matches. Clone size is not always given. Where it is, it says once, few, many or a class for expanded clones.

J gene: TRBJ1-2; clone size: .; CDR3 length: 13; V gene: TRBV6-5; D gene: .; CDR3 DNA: TGTGCCAGCAGCACAGGGAATGGTAATGGCTACACCTTC; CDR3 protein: CASSTGNGNGYTF
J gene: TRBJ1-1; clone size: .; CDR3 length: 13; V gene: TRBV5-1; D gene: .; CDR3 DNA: TGCGCCAGCAGCCGGCAGGGAAACACTGAAGCTTTCTTT; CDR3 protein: CASSRQGNTEAFF
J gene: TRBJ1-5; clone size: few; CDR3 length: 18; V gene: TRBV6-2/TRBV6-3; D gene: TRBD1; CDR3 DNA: TGTGCCAGCAGTTACTCGGGACAGGGCGTAGTAAGCAATCAGCCCCAGCATTTT; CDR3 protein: CASSYSGQGVVSNQPQHF
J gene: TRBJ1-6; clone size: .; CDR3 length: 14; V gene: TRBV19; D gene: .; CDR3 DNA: TGTGCCAGCGGCAATGGGCAGTATAATTCACCCCTCCACTTT; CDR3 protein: CASGNGQYNSPLHF
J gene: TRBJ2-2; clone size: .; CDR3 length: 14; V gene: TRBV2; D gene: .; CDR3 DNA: TGTGCCAGCAGAGAAAGGGACACAGGGGGGGAGCTGTTTTTT; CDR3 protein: CASRERDTGGELFF
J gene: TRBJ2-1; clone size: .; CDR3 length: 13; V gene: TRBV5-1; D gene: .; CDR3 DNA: TGCGCCAGCAGCCTGATTCCCGGTCATGAGCAGTTCTTC; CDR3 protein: CASSLIPGHEQFF
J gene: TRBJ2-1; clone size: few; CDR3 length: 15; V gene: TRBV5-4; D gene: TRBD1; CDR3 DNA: TGTGCCAGCAACCTGGGACAGGGGTCCTACAATGAGCAGTTCTTC; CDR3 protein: CASNLGQGSYNEQFF
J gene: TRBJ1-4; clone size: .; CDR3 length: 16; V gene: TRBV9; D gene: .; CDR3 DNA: TGTGCCAGCAGCCCCCGACAGCCTGCAACTAATGAAAAACTGTTTTTT; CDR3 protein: CASSPRQPATNEKLFF
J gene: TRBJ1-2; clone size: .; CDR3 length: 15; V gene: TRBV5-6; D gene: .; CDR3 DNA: TGTGCCAGCAGCTCACTACAGGGTAGTCGCTATGGCTACACCTTC; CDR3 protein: CASSSLQGSRYGYTF
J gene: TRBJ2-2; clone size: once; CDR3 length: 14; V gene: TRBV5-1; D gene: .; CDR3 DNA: TGCGCCAGCAGCCCCGGGACATTGTACGGGGAGCTGTTTTTT; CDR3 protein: CASSPGTLYGELFF
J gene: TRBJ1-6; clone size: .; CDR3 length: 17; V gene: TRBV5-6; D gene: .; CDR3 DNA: TGTGCCAGCAGTAACAGGGACCTCGGGGCCTATAATTCACCCCTCCACTTT; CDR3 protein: CASSNRDLGAYNSPLHF
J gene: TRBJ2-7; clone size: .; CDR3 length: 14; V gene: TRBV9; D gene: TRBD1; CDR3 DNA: TGTGCCAGCAGCCCCAGTGGGACAGGGTACGAGCAGTACTTC; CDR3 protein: CASSPSGTGYEQYF
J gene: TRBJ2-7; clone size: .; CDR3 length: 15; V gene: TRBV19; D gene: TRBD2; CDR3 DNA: TGTGCCAGTAGTGCCCGGGGGGGAACAGTCTACGAGCAGTACTTC; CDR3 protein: CASSARGGTVYEQYF
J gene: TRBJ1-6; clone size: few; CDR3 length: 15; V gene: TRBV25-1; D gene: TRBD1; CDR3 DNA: TGTGCCAGCAGTGAAGACACAGGGGGTTGGTCACCCCTCCACTTT; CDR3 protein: CASSEDTGGWSPLHF
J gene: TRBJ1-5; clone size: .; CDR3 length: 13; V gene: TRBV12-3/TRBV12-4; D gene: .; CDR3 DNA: TGTGCCAGCAGTTTTGGCGGCAGCCCAACCCAGCATTTT; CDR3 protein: CASSFGGSPTQHF
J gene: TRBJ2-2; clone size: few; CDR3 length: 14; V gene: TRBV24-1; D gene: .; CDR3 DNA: TGTGCCACCAGTGTTGGACAGAACACCGGGGAGCTGTTTTTT; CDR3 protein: CATSVGQNTGELFF
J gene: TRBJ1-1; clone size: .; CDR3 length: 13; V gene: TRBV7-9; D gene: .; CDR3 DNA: TGTGCCAGCAGCTATCGGGAGGGCACTGAAGCTTTCTTT; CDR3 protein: CASSYREGTEAFF
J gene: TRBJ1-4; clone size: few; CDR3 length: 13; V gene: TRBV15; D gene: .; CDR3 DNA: TGTGCCACCAGCAGCCTGGGAGGAGAAAAACTGTTTTTT; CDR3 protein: CATSSLGGEKLFF
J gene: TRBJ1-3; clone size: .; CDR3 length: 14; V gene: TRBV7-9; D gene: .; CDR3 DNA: TGTGCCAGCAGCGCCAGGGGATCTGGAAACACCATATATTTT; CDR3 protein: CASSARGSGNTIYF
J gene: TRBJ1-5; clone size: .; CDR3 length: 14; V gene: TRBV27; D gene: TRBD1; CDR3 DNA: TGTGCCAGCAGTAGAGGACAGGGGTGGCAGCCCCAGCATTTT; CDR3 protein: CASSRGQGWQPQHF
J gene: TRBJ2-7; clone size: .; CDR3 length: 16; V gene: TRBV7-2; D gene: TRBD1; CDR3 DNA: TGTGCCAGCAGCTTAGCCGCGACGACAGGGCTATTAAAACAGTACTTC; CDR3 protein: CASSLAATTGLLKQYF
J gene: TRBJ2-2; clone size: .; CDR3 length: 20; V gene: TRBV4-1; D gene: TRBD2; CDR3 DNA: TGCGCCAGCAGCACACCTGGGGGACTAGCGGGCCTGGGGGACACCGGGGAGCTGTTTTTT; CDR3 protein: CASSTPGGLAGLGDTGELFF
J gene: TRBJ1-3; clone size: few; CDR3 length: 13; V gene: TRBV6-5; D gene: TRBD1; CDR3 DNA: TGTGCCAGCAGTAGAACGACAGGGAACACCATATATTTT; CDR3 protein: CASSRTTGNTIYF
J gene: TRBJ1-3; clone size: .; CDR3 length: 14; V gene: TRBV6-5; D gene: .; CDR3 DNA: TGTGCCAGCAGACCGAGGGTTTCGGGAAACACCATATATTTT; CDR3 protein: CASRPRVSGNTIYF
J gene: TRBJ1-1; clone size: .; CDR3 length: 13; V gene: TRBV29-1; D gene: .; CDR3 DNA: TGCAGCGCTCTCAGACAAAGAGACACTGAAGCTTTCTTT; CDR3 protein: CSALRQRDTEAFF
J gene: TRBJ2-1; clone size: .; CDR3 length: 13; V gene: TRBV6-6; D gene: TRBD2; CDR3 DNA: TGTGCCAGCAACCCAACGGGACTAGCGGAATCCTTCTTC; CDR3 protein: CASNPTGLAESFF
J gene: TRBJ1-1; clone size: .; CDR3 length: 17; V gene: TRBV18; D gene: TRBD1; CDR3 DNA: TGTGCCAGCTCACCATTGCCCCCGACAGGGTTCGACACTGAAGCTTTCTTT; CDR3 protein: CASSPLPPTGFDTEAFF
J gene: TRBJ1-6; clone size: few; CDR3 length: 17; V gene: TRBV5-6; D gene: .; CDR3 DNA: TGTGCCAGCAGCATTCGCAGGGATTACTCCTATAATTCACCCCTCCACTTT; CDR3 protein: CASSIRRDYSYNSPLHF
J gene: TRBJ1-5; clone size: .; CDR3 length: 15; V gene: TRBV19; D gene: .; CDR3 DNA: TGTGCCAGTAGTATGGAGACGGGGTACAATCAGCCCCAGCATTTT; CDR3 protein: CASSMETGYNQPQHF
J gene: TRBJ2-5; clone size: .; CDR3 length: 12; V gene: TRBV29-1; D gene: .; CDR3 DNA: TGCAGCCCTCAGACTAACCAAGAGACCCAGTACTTC; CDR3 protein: CSPQTNQETQYF
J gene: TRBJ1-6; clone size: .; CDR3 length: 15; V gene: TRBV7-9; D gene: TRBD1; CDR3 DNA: TGTGCCAGCAGCATTAGGGACAGGGATGGCTCACCCCTCCACTTT; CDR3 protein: CASSIRDRDGSPLHF
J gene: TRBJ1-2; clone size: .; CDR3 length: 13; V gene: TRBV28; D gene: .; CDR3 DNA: TGTGCCAGCAGTCCAGGGTCTAACTATGGCTACACCTTC; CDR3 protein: CASSPGSNYGYTF
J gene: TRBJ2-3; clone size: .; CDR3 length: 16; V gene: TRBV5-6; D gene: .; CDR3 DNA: TGTGCCAGCAGCGCCGGTGGTAGAGCGCTATTGGATACGCAGTATTTT; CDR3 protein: CASSAGGRALLDTQYF